The T cell receptor (beta chain) under discussion was sequenced for a study of T cells in severe cutaneous drug reactions. The overall study: Blister fluid/cells and PBMC came from acute- or recovery-stage patients. Study-level points and caveats: A public TCRbeta CDR3 appeared in all seven CBZ-SJS/TEN blister samples, averaging roughly 14%.

Sequenced patients had Stevens-Johnson syndrome or toxic epidermal necrolysis caused by carbamazepine. The CDR3 totals 15 residues. Germline V CDR1 and CDR2: MDHEN, SYDVKM. TCR subtype-specific primers in iRepertoire multiplex PCR prepared libraries for bulk and single-cell sequencing. Bulk TCR beta libraries came from multiplex PCR with V, D, J primers. Bulk TCR libraries started from roughly 100-500 ng RNA per sample. TCRdb re-called the multiplex PCR reads; every CDR3 protein appears as one record, without DNA. This repertoire includes roughly 7,100 distinct CDR3 sequences. A word on this clonotype: Its antigen is unidentified.

The sequenced sample consisted of cells from a skin blister. The clonotype was recovered from a human donor with toxic epidermal necrolysis, a severe cutaneous drug reaction. The genes are TRBV28 and TRBJ1-4. The CDR3 sequence is CASSLAIGLGEKLFF.